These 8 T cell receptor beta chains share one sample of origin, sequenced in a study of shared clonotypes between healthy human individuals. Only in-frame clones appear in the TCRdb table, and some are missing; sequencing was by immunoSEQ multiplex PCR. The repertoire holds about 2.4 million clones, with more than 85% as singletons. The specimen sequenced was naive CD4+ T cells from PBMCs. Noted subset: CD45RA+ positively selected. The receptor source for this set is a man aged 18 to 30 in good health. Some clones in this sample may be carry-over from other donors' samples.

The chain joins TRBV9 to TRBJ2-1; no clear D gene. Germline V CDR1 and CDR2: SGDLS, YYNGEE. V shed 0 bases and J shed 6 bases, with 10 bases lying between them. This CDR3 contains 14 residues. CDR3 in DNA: TGTGCCAGCAGCGTAGGACCCCCGACCAATGAGCAGTTCTTC. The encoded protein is CASSVGPPTNEQFF.

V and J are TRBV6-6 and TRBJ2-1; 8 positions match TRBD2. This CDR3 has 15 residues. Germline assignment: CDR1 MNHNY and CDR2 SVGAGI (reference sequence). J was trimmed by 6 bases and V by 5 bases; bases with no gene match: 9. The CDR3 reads CASSRLALPPNEQFF. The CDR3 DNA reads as TGTGCCAGCAGTAGACTAGCGCTCCCCCCCAATGAGCAGTTCTTC.

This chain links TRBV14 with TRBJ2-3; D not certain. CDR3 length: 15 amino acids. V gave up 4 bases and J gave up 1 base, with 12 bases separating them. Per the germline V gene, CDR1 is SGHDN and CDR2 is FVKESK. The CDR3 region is CASSLTVSGTDTQYF. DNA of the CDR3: TGTGCCAGCAGCCTCACGGTCAGCGGCACAGATACGCAGTATTTT.

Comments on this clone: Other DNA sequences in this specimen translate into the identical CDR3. CDR3 nucleotides: TGTGCCAGCAGCTTGGGGTCTAGCGGGAGCTCCTACGAGCAGTACTTC. Its translation: CASSLGSSGSSYEQYF. The genes are TRBV5-4 and TRBJ2-7; 10 bases agree with TRBD2. The germline V gene encodes CDR1 SGHNT and CDR2 YYREEE (reference sequence). This CDR3 is built from 16 residues. The ends lost 0 bases at V and 0 bases at J; junction bases unmatched: 3.

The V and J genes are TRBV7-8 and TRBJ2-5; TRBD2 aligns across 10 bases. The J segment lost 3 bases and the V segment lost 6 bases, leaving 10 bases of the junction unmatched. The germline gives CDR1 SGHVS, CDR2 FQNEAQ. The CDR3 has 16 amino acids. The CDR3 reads CASRDGAGGPEETQYF. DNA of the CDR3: TGTGCCAGCAGGGATGGAGCGGGAGGGCCAGAAGAGACCCAGTACTTC.

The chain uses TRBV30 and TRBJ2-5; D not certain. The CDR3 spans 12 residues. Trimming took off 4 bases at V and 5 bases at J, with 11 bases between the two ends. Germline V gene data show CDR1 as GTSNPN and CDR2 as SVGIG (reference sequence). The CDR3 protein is CAWMVLGETQYF. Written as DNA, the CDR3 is TGTGCCTGGATGGTTCTGGGGGAGACCCAGTACTTC.

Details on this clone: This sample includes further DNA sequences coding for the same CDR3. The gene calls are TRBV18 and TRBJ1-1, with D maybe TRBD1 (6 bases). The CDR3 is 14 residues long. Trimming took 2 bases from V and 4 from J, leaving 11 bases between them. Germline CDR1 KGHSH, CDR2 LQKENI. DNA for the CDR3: TGTGCCAGCTCACCAGGGCAGGGGACCACTGAAGCTTTCTTT. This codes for CASSPGQGTTEAFF.

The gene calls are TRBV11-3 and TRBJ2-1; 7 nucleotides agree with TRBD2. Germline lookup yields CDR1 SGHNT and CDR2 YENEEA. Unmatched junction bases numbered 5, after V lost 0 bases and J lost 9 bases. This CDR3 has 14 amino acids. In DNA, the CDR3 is TGTGCCAGCAGCTTAGATGGGACGGGGGGTGAGCAGTTCTTC. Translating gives CASSLDGTGGEQFF.